This T cell receptor (beta chain) was retrieved from a study of beta chain features in type 1 diabetes. Findings and limits, study-wide: All four CD4+ subsets from Type 1 diabetes patients carried moderately but significantly shorter TCRB CDR3s. It was among patients, rather than healthy donors, that naive, central memory and Treg TCRB repertoires appeared more similar. Fewer insertions but more deletions were seen at VDJ junctions in type 1 diabetes patients.

This CDR3 region has 15 residues. Trimming removed 2 bases from V and 10 bases from J; junction bases left unmatched: 11. The germline V gene encodes CDR1 SGHRS and CDR2 YFSETQ. In total, each donor contributed a single heparinised blood draw that averaged about 100 mL. Turning to this clone: Its antigen is unidentified.

Expressed TCRB transcripts got sequenced, as all isolated RNA was reverse transcribed. Data came from immunoSEQ multiplex PCR; TCRdb stores just in-frame clones and leaves some out. The data show about 150,000 clones, 8.1% seen once. What was sequenced was central memory CD4+ T cells from blood. The sequence was obtained from a man between 18 and 29 years old in good health. V gene TRBV5-1 combines with J gene TRBJ2-1, with TRBD2 matching 8 bases. CDR3 protein: CASSLGLAGTKEQFF. The CDR3 nucleotides read TGCGCCAGCAGCTTAGGACTAGCAGGGACGAAGGAGCAGTTCTTC.